This TCR beta chain was documented in a study of shared clonotypes between healthy human individuals. Study-level findings and limits: Naive CD4 clonotype sharing across four donors was 4% to 5.5%.

Germline assignment: CDR1 MRHNA and CDR2 SNTAGT. The CDR3 length is 16 residues. The germline V and J ends were trimmed by 0 bases and 0 bases, with 11 bases remaining between them. To note about this clone: Its antigen is unidentified.

Generated by immunoSEQ multiplex PCR, the TCRdb table keeps only in-frame clones and is missing some. The sample contains 2,500,000 or so clones, 90% to 95% of which appear only once. Material for sequencing was naive CD4+ T cells sorted from blood. Regarding subset: CD45RA+ positively selected. The V and J genes are TRBV6-4 and TRBJ2-5, with D possibly TRBD1 on 5 matching bases. This TCR was recovered from a man aged 18 to 29 in good health. The CDR3, as DNA: TGTGCCAGCAGTGACTCGAGCAGGGCTTACCAAGAGACCCAGTACTTC. As protein: CASSDSSRAYQETQYF.